The 26 T cell receptor beta chains listed next were all sequenced from one sample in a study of blood T cell repertoires in COVID-19. The protocol was immunoSEQ multiplex PCR, while the TCRdb copy is restricted to in-frame clones and leaves out a portion. The sample contains roughly 100,000 clones, roughly 87% of which appear only once. Sequencing was carried out using peripheral blood. Every receptor here comes from a woman of 80 years or more in a cohort sampled during active COVID-19.

The rearrangement links TRBV19 to TRBJ1-2; TRBD1 is a possible D gene (5 bases). Germline V CDR1 and CDR2: LNHDA, SQIVND (reference sequence). Trimming took off 1 base at V and 0 bases at J, with 9 bases between the two ends. There are 15 residues in the CDR3. DNA of the CDR3: TGTGCCAGTAGTATAGGACAGAACACTAACTATGGCTACACCTTC. It codes for CASSIGQNTNYGYTF.

The genes are TRBV2 and TRBJ2-1; maybe TRBD2 (7 bases). The V end lost 5 bases, the J end lost 0 bases, and 11 bases lay between the germline ends. Looked up from germline, CDR1 is SNHLY and CDR2 is FYNNEI. This CDR3 region has 15 residues. The CDR3 DNA reads as TGTGCCAGCAGTTGGGGGGGCGGCTCCTACAATGAGCAGTTCTTC. Amino acid sequence: CASSWGGGSYNEQFF. Full variable domain (rest looked up from reference TRBV2 and TRBJ2-1): EPEVTQTPSHQVTQMGQEVILRCVPISNHLYFYWYRQILGQKVEFLVSFYNNEISEKSEIFDDQFSVERPDGSNFTLKIRSTKLEDSAMYFCASSWGGGSYNEQFFGPGTRLTVL.

V gene TRBV3-1 (or the pseudogene TRBV3-2) combines with J gene TRBJ1-2; D remains ambiguous. The CDR3 loop spans 16 amino acids. Trimming removed 0 bases from V and 3 bases from J, with 14 bases in between. From germline, CDR1 is LGHDT and CDR2 YNNKEL (reference sequence). The CDR3 is CASSQDEAVTYYGYTF. For the CDR3, the DNA is TGTGCCAGCAGCCAAGATGAGGCGGTCACTTACTATGGCTACACCTTC.

The chain employs TRBV29-1 and TRBJ1-2; D unresolved. The CDR3 spans 12 residues. Germline CDR1 and CDR2: SQVTM and ANQGSEA. Trimming shortened V by 4 bases and J by 9 bases, and 15 bases separated the two germline ends. The CDR3 DNA reads TGCAGCGTTGTTTTAGCGGCCTTGAGCTACACCTTC. Amino acid sequence: CSVVLAALSYTF.

The chain couples TRBV7-9 to TRBJ2-5, with 7 bases identical to TRBD1. After removal of 1 base from V and 4 bases from J, the junction contained 6 bases not matched to a gene. The CDR3 totals 15 residues. CDR1 and CDR2 (germline): SEHNR, FQNEAQ (reference sequence). CDR3 sequence: CASSLGVGDRETQYF. The CDR3 DNA sequence: TGTGCCAGCAGCTTAGGGGTAGGGGACAGAGAGACCCAGTACTTC. Filled out from reference TRBV7-9 and TRBJ2-5, the complete variable domain reads DTGVSQNPRHKITKRGQNVTFRCDPISEHNRLYWYRQTLGQGPEFLTYFQNEAQLEKSRLLSDRFSAERPKGSFSTLEIQRTEQGDSAMYLCASSLGVGDRETQYFGPGTRLLVL.

The chain carries TRBV5-4 and TRBJ2-7; 8 positions agree with TRBD2. CDR3 length: 14 amino acids. CDR1 and CDR2 (germline): SGHNT, YYREEE (reference sequence). V shed 2 bases, J shed 3 bases, and the junction held 4 bases outside the gene matches. The CDR3 sequence is CASSFSGVLYEQYF. The CDR3 DNA follows: TGTGCCAGCAGCTTTAGCGGGGTCCTCTACGAGCAGTACTTC.

This clone has a handful of counts. The V gene is TRBV19, the J gene TRBJ1-4, with a possible D match to TRBD1 (5 bases). Germline loops: CDR1 LNHDA, CDR2 SQIVND (reference sequence). The CDR3 has 15 amino acids. With 9 bases removed from V and 5 bases from J, the gap between germline ends came to 19 bases. The DNA for the CDR3 is TGTGCCAGCGACCTACAGGAGTTACCGAATGAAAAACTGTTTTTT. It codes for CASDLQELPNEKLFF.

The chain joins TRBV3-1 (or the pseudogene TRBV3-2) to TRBJ1-4, with TRBD1 matching over 9 bases. V was pared by 2 bases and J by 5 bases, with 9 bases of the junction left unmatched. Germline assignment: CDR1 LGHDT and CDR2 YNNKEL (reference sequence). The CDR3 runs 17 residues. The CDR3 sequence: CASSQSVTGTGNEKLFF. CDR3 nucleotides: TGTGCCAGCAGCCAAAGTGTGACCGGGACAGGGAATGAAAAACTGTTTTTT.

This rearrangement joins TRBV11-2 to TRBJ2-7, with 10 bases aligning to TRBD2. The CDR3 is 15 amino acids. After removal of 5 bases from V and 3 bases from J, the junction contained 7 bases not matched to a gene. Per germline, CDR1 SGHAT and CDR2 FQNNGV. CDR3 region: CASSHPGLASYEQYF. In nucleotides, the CDR3 is TGTGCCAGCAGCCACCCGGGACTAGCGAGCTACGAGCAGTACTTC. Variable domain in full (rest from reference TRBV11-2 and TRBJ2-7): EAGVAQSPRYKIIEKRQSVAFWCNPISGHATLYWYQQILGQGPKLLIQFQNNGVVDDSQLPKDRFSAERLKGVDSTLKIQPAKLEDSAVYLCASSHPGLASYEQYFGPGTRLTVT.

The CDR3 bases are TGTGCCAGTGGAGCGGGAGGGGCCCCAGAGACCCAGTACTTC. It is translated as CASGAGGAPETQYF. The chain is built from TRBV3-1 (or the pseudogene TRBV3-2) and TRBJ2-5; 10 positions match TRBD2. Germline V gives CDR1 LGHDT, CDR2 YNNKEL (reference sequence). The CDR3 is made up of 14 amino acids. V shed 9 bases, J shed 4 bases, and the junction held 8 bases outside the gene matches.

The CDR3: CASHPLRGNTEAFF. CDR3 coding DNA: TGTGCCAGCCACCCCCTCAGGGGGAACACTGAAGCTTTCTTT. The J gene is TRBJ1-1, the V gene TRBV18; possible D gene TRBD1, 6 bases. Trimming took off 8 bases at V and 1 base at J, with 14 bases between the two ends. CDR1 is KGHSH, CDR2 LQKENI, per germline. The CDR3 extends over 14 amino acids.

The rearrangement joins TRBV1 to TRBJ2-1; the DNA was not used to check the table's D call, TRBD2. TRBV1 is listed as a pseudogene. The CDR3 sequence is 21 residues long. Here the CDR3 reads CTSSQDVRRGGRGRSYNEQFF. In DNA form, the CDR3 reads TGCACCAGCAGCCAAGATGTAAGGCGGGGGGGCCGTGGAAGGTCCTACAATGAGCAGTTCTTC.

This chain uses TRBV19 with TRBJ1-1, with a weak D call TRBD1 (5 bases). The CDR3 has 16 amino acids. V was clipped by 4 bases and J by 1 base, with 16 bases between them. Germline CDR1 reads LNHDA; CDR2 reads SQIVND (reference sequence). CDR3 DNA: TGTGCCAGTAGTACCCGACAGACGTGGGAGAACACTGAAGCTTTCTTT. It encodes CASSTRQTWENTEAFF.

The V call is TRBV7-9, the J call TRBJ2-5; D might be TRBD1 (5 bases). V lost 1 base and J lost 2, with 8 bases in between. Germline V lookup: CDR1 SEHNR, CDR2 FQNEAQ (reference sequence). This CDR3 region has 14 residues. The CDR3 loop reads CASSLGSGQETQYF. CDR3 in DNA: TGTGCCAGCAGCTTAGGTTCAGGGCAAGAGACCCAGTACTTC.

The chain uses TRBV27 and TRBJ1-5; 8 nucleotides align to TRBD1. V lost 4 bases and J lost 6; bases outside the gene matches: 5. Germline CDR1 and CDR2: MNHEY and SMNVEV (reference sequence). CDR3 size: 14 residues. The CDR3 protein is CASSSQGGAQPQHF. CDR3 sequence (DNA): TGTGCCAGCAGTTCACAGGGGGGAGCTCAGCCCCAGCATTTT.

This rearrangement joins TRBV19 to TRBJ2-1; D is perhaps TRBD2 (6 bases). CDR1 and CDR2 from the germline V gene are LNHDA and SQIVND (reference sequence). This CDR3 has 14 amino acids. Trimming shortened V by 4 bases and J by 6 bases, and 13 bases separated the two germline ends. CDR3 protein: CASSKLALTNEQFF. The CDR3 region has the DNA TGTGCCAGTAGTAAACTAGCTTTGACCAATGAGCAGTTCTTC. The full variable domain, rest sourced from reference TRBV19 and TRBJ2-1, is DGGITQSPKYLFRKEGQNVTLSCEQNLNHDAMYWYRQDPGQGLRLIYYSQIVNDFQKGDIAEGYSVSREKKESFPLTVTSAQKNPTAFYLCASSKLALTNEQFFGPGTRLTVL.

J is TRBJ1-2 and V is TRBV6-1; TRBD1 might be the D (6 bases). Trimming pared 3 bases from V and 9 bases from J, leaving 17 bases between. The germline gives CDR1 MNHNS, CDR2 SASEGT. This CDR3 spans 14 amino acids. DNA for the CDR3: TGTGCCAGCAGTGATTTTAAGGTGGACAGCCGCTACACCTTC. This encodes CASSDFKVDSRYTF.

The chain couples TRBV5-6 to TRBJ2-3; D uncertain. Per germline, CDR1 SGHDT and CDR2 YYEEEE. The CDR3 sequence is 11 residues long. Trimming pared 4 bases from V and 5 bases from J, leaving 5 bases between. CDR3 loop: CASSHRDTQYF. The CDR3 coding sequence is TGTGCCAGCAGCCATAGAGATACGCAGTATTTT.

The chain combines TRBV24-1 with TRBJ2-1; maybe TRBD1 (6 bases). The V gene's germline CDR1 is KGHDR and CDR2 SFDVKD. This CDR3 spans 15 amino acids. Trimming left V 0 bases short and J 8 bases short, with 13 bases between. The CDR3 DNA sequence: TGTGCCACCAGTGATTTGCGCAGGGGTGGGTATGAGCAGTTCTTC. This translates into CATSDLRRGGYEQFF.

This sequence joins TRBV6-1 and TRBJ1-5; 9 bases agree with TRBD1. Germline lookup yields CDR1 MNHNS and CDR2 SASEGT. The length of the CDR3 is 15 residues. J lost 6 bases, V lost 2 bases, and 5 bases had no gene match. CDR3 sequence: CASSETGGVSQPQHF. The CDR3 DNA is TGTGCCAGCAGTGAAACAGGGGGCGTGAGTCAGCCCCAGCATTTT.

Only one count was recorded for this clone. The rearrangement uses TRBV7-2 and TRBJ2-5; 7 nucleotides match TRBD2. CDR1 is SGHTA, CDR2 FQGNSA, per germline. CDR3 size: 14 residues. The trim removed 3 bases at V and 4 bases at J, leaving 5 bases unmatched. The CDR3 is CASSFTGGGETQYF. Here the CDR3 DNA reads TGTGCCAGCAGCTTTACTGGCGGGGGAGAGACCCAGTACTTC.

This clone was counted a single time. The chain has TRBV2 and TRBJ2-5, with D uncertain. The CDR3 consists of 11 residues. Per germline, CDR1 SNHLY and CDR2 FYNNEI. V was trimmed by 4 bases and J by 4 bases, leaving 4 bases between them. In DNA form, the CDR3 reads TGTGCCAGCAGTGTTCGAGAGACCCAGTACTTC. Protein: CASSVRETQYF.

V usage is TRBV6-6 and J usage is TRBJ1-2, with D perhaps matching TRBD1 (5 bases). This CDR3 is 15 amino acids long. Germline values: CDR1 MNHNY, CDR2 SVGAGI (reference sequence). With 6 bases removed from V and 5 bases from J, the gap between germline ends came to 19 bases. DNA for the CDR3: TGTGCCAGCAGCCATTGGGGCCTCCTCTTTTATGGCTACACCTTC. Translation: CASSHWGLLFYGYTF.

The chain recombines TRBV30 with TRBJ1-6, with D unclear. CDR3 length equals 15 residues. The ends were cut back, 3 bases at V and 8 bases at J, with 17 bases in the middle. Germline CDR1 GTSNPN, CDR2 SVGIG (reference sequence). CDR3 nucleotide sequence: TGTGCCTGGAGCCCCCAGGCCAGGAGGGATTCACCCCTCCACTTT. This translates into CAWSPQARRDSPLHF.

The chain is built from TRBV2 and TRBJ2-1, with D maybe TRBD2 (6 bases). This CDR3 has 15 residues. V was cut by 6 bases and J by 0 bases, with 12 bases left in between. The germline V gene has CDR1 SNHLY and CDR2 FYNNEI. CDR3 coding DNA: TGTGCCAGCAGGGACTACCTAAGCTCCTACAATGAGCAGTTCTTC. It translates to CASRDYLSSYNEQFF.

This clone turned up a few times. The chain uses TRBV5-8 and TRBJ2-4; possible D gene TRBD2, 6 bases. Germline CDR1 SGHTS, CDR2 YDEGEE. The CDR3 has 13 amino acids. V was pared by 4 bases and J by 6 bases, with 11 bases between. The CDR3 spells CASSPWDLNIQYF. In nucleotides, the CDR3 is TGTGCCAGCAGCCCGTGGGACTTAAACATTCAGTACTTC.